This is a list of T cell receptor beta chains from one sample in a study of response to subunit inactivated influenza vaccine. TCRdb reprocessed the RT-PCR reads with MiXCR, giving one entry per CDR3 protein. This sample has about 650,000 distinct CDR3 sequences, with 15% to 18% found just once. Source: PBMCs from blood, taken about 13 days after vaccination. Receptor source: a man aged 50 to 59 who received an inactivated influenza vaccine. Both conserved end residues are part of each CDR3. A D gene is named only where the DNA matches it firmly. Some rows have no size entry. The others give once, few or many, or a class for an expanded clone.

clone size: many
V gene: TRBV5-1
D gene: -
CDR3 length: 15
J gene: TRBJ2-1
CDR3 DNA: TGCGCCAGCAGCCGTGGGGAAAAAACCTACAATGAGCAGTTCTTC
CDR3 protein: CASSRGEKTYNEQFF

clone size: few
V gene: TRBV20-1
D gene: -
CDR3 length: 14
J gene: TRBJ2-5
CDR3 DNA: TGCAGTGCTAGAGGACGCCTAGCACAAGAGACCCAGTACTTC
CDR3 protein: CSARGRLAQETQYF

clone size: -
V gene: TRBV7-9
D gene: -
CDR3 length: 11
J gene: TRBJ2-5
CDR3 DNA: TGTGCCAGCATGGAGGGGCAGACCCAGTACTTC
CDR3 protein: CASMEGQTQYF

clone size: few
V gene: TRBV4-1
D gene: -
CDR3 length: 15
J gene: TRBJ1-1
CDR3 DNA: TGCGCCAGCAGCCAAGATCGGACTCTTGGAACTGAAGCTTTCTTT
CDR3 protein: CASSQDRTLGTEAFF

clone size: few
V gene: TRBV4-1
D gene: -
CDR3 length: 15
J gene: TRBJ2-5
CDR3 DNA: TGCGCCAGCAGCCAAATCCCTCCTAGCGTAGAGACCCAGTACTTC
CDR3 protein: CASSQIPPSVETQYF

clone size: many
V gene: TRBV5-1
D gene: TRBD2
CDR3 length: 15
J gene: TRBJ2-7
CDR3 DNA: TGCGCCAGCACCCCCGGAAGCGGGAGTACCTACGAGCAGTACTTC
CDR3 protein: CASTPGSGSTYEQYF

clone size: -
V gene: TRBV7-2
D gene: -
CDR3 length: 15
J gene: TRBJ1-6
CDR3 DNA: TGTGCCAGCAGCTTAGTGATCGGATCGGGCTCACCCCTCCACTTT
CDR3 protein: CASSLVIGSGSPLHF

clone size: few
V gene: TRBV12-3/TRBV12-4
D gene: TRBD2
CDR3 length: 15
J gene: TRBJ2-1
CDR3 DNA: TGTGCCAGCACCGTTGTAGCGGGAGTTAACAATGAGCAGTTCTTC
CDR3 protein: CASTVVAGVNNEQFF

clone size: -
V gene: TRBV7-8
D gene: TRBD1
CDR3 length: 14
J gene: TRBJ1-2
CDR3 DNA: TGTGCCAGCAGCTCTCCGGGACAGATTTATGGCTACACCTTC
CDR3 protein: CASSSPGQIYGYTF

clone size: -
V gene: TRBV14
D gene: -
CDR3 length: 13
J gene: TRBJ2-7
CDR3 DNA: TGTGCCAGCAGACGAGGGGCCCACTACGAGCAGTACTTC
CDR3 protein: CASRRGAHYEQYF

clone size: few
V gene: TRBV15
D gene: -
CDR3 length: 14
J gene: TRBJ2-7
CDR3 DNA: TGTGCCACCAGCATTCGAACAGGTAACTACGAGCAGTACTTC
CDR3 protein: CATSIRTGNYEQYF

clone size: -
V gene: TRBV5-1
D gene: -
CDR3 length: 14
J gene: TRBJ1-2
CDR3 DNA: TGCGCCAGCAGCTTGTTATCCAGCACCTATGGCTACACCTTC
CDR3 protein: CASSLLSSTYGYTF

clone size: -
V gene: TRBV15
D gene: -
CDR3 length: 14
J gene: TRBJ2-1
CDR3 DNA: TGTGCCACCAGCAGAGATTCAAGTCTCAATGAGCAGTTCTTC
CDR3 protein: CATSRDSSLNEQFF

clone size: few
V gene: TRBV28
D gene: TRBD2
CDR3 length: 14
J gene: TRBJ2-5
CDR3 DNA: TGTGCCAGCAAAGAAGGCGGGAGAGGAGAGACCCAGTACTTC
CDR3 protein: CASKEGGRGETQYF

clone size: few
V gene: TRBV29-1
D gene: -
CDR3 length: 14
J gene: TRBJ1-1
CDR3 DNA: TGCAGCGTGGAGAGGGTTTTGGGGGGGGTTGAAGCTTTCTTT
CDR3 protein: CSVERVLGGVEAFF

clone size: -
V gene: TRBV6-5
D gene: -
CDR3 length: 14
J gene: TRBJ1-2
CDR3 DNA: TGTGCCAGCAGTTACTCCCCGGGTAACTATGGCTACACCTTC
CDR3 protein: CASSYSPGNYGYTF

clone size: -
V gene: TRBV12-3/TRBV12-4
D gene: TRBD1
CDR3 length: 16
J gene: TRBJ2-2
CDR3 DNA: TGTGCCAGCAGCCAGGACAGGGTATGGCGGACCGGGGAGCTGTTTTTT
CDR3 protein: CASSQDRVWRTGELFF

clone size: many
V gene: TRBV29-1
D gene: TRBD2
CDR3 length: 14
J gene: TRBJ2-5
CDR3 DNA: TGCAGCGTTGAAGGGACTAGCGGGACCAAGACCCAGTACTTC
CDR3 protein: CSVEGTSGTKTQYF

clone size: -
V gene: TRBV18
D gene: TRBD2
CDR3 length: 18
J gene: TRBJ2-7
CDR3 DNA: TGTGCCAGCTCACCACTCATGACTAGCGGGGGCCCTACCTACGAGCAGTACTTC
CDR3 protein: CASSPLMTSGGPTYEQYF

clone size: -
V gene: TRBV7-3
D gene: -
CDR3 length: 15
J gene: TRBJ2-5
CDR3 DNA: TGTGCCAGCAGCTTAACCGGGACTTTGGTGGAGACCCAGTACTTC
CDR3 protein: CASSLTGTLVETQYF

clone size: few
V gene: TRBV5-1
D gene: TRBD2
CDR3 length: 16
J gene: TRBJ2-3
CDR3 DNA: TGCGCCAGCAGCTCGGGACTAGCGGGAGCCCCAGATACGCAGTATTTT
CDR3 protein: CASSSGLAGAPDTQYF

clone size: -
V gene: TRBV5-1
D gene: -
CDR3 length: 14
J gene: TRBJ2-7
CDR3 DNA: TGCGCCAGCAGCTCGGCGGGACAAAGGAACGAGCAGTACTTC
CDR3 protein: CASSSAGQRNEQYF

clone size: few
V gene: TRBV7-2
D gene: TRBD1
CDR3 length: 17
J gene: TRBJ2-2
CDR3 DNA: TGTGCCAGCAGCCCCCAGGACAGGCCGCTTAACACCGGGGAGCTGTTTTTT
CDR3 protein: CASSPQDRPLNTGELFF

clone size: -
V gene: TRBV2
D gene: TRBD1
CDR3 length: 15
J gene: TRBJ2-7
CDR3 DNA: TGTGCCAGCACTGTCCGGGACAGCCCTTACTACGAGCAGTACTTC
CDR3 protein: CASTVRDSPYYEQYF

clone size: -
V gene: TRBV12-3/TRBV12-4
D gene: -
CDR3 length: 16
J gene: TRBJ1-3
CDR3 DNA: TGTGCCAGCAGTTTAGGTGTGGGCAGGGCGAGGAACACCATATATTTT
CDR3 protein: CASSLGVGRARNTIYF

clone size: few
V gene: TRBV29-1
D gene: TRBD2
CDR3 length: 13
J gene: TRBJ2-7
CDR3 DNA: TGCAGCGTCGCCTTTGGGGGGGGATACGAGCAGTACTTC
CDR3 protein: CSVAFGGGYEQYF